This entry describes one T cell receptor (beta chain). This sample was included in a study of T cell changes during pregnancy in multiple sclerosis. Measured with immunoSEQ multiplex PCR; TCRdb has only the in-frame clones, and not every one. This table has about 59,000 clones, approximately 91% appearing once. This CDR3 spans 18 amino acids. The junction had 10 bases not matched to a gene; V was cut back by 0 bases and J by 4 bases. Per germline, CDR1 MGHRA and CDR2 YSYEKL. Here the sequenced sample was peripheral blood, taken in the second trimester of pregnancy. The TCR sequence derives from a female donor with multiple sclerosis, enrolled in a pregnancy study. The rearrangement links TRBV4-1 to TRBJ1-3; 9 nucleotides agree with TRBD1. DNA for the CDR3: TGCGCCAGCAGCCAAGATCCATCCGGGACAGGGAAAGGAAACACCATATATTTT. Its protein is CASSQDPSGTGKGNTIYF.